What follows is one T cell receptor (beta chain) and its context. Its target is not known. These data are taken from a study of CD8 T cells in ankylosing spondylitis. The CDR3 has 16 residues. V was shortened by 4 bases and J by 2 bases, with 16 bases between the two germline ends. The germline gives CDR1 KGHDR, CDR2 SFDVKD. Via MiXCR, TCRdb re-called the 5' RACE reads, giving one row per CDR3 protein. The repertoire holds approximately 540,000 distinct CDR3 sequences, with 9.5% to 15% as singletons. Study-level points and caveats: It appeared that ankylosing spondylitis blood was characterized by a TCR beta motif of about eight highly homologous variants. Clones that were linked to disease were CD8+ and were relatively rare in peripheral blood.

The J gene is TRBJ2-5, the V gene TRBV24-1; D unresolved. Sequencing used blood, either unsorted or a sorted T cell fraction (not recorded which). The sequence was collected from a male donor with ankylosing spondylitis. CDR3 protein: CATSELRSDNQETQYF. Here the CDR3 DNA reads TGTGCCACCAGTGAATTACGATCAGATAATCAAGAGACCCAGTACTTC.